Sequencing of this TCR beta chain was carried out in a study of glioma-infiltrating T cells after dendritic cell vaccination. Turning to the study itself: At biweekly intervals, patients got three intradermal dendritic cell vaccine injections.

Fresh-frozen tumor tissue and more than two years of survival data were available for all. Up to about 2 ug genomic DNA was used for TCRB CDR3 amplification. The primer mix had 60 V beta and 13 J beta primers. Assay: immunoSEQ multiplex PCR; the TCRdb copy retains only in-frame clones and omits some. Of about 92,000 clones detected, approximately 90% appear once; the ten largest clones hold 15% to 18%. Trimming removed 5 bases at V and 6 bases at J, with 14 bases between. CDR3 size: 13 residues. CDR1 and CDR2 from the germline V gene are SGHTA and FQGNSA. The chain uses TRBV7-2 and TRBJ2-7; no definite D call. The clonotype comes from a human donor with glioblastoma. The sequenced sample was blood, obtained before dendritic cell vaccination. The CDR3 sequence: CASSPPPPGEQYF. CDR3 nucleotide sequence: TGTGCCAGCAGCCCACCCCCTCCCGGCGAGCAGTACTTC.